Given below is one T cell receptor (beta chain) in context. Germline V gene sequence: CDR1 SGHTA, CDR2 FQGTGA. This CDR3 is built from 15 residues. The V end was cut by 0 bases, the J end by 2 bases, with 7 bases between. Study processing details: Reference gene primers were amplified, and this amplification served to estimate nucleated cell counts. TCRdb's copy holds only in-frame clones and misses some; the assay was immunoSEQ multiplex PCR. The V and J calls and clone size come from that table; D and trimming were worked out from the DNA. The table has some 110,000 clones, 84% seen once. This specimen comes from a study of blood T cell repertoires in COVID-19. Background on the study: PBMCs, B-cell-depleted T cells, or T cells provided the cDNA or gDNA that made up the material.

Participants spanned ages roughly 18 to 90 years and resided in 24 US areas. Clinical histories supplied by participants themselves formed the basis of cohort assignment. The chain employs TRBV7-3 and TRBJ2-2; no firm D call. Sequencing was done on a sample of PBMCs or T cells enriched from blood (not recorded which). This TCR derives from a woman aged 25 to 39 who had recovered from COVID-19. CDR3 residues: CASSLTPRNTGELFF. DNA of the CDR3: TGTGCCAGCAGCTTAACTCCCAGAAACACCGGGGAGCTGTTTTTT.